The present TCR beta chain was sequenced within a study of shared clonotypes between healthy human individuals. Trimming cost V 3 bases and J 8 bases, with 11 bases left between them. The length of the CDR3 is 13 residues. Germline assignment: CDR1 SEHNR and CDR2 FQNEAQ (reference sequence). Here immunoSEQ multiplex PCR was the method, and the copy in TCRdb shows in-frame clones only, minus some. The sample lists 560,000 or so clones; about 96% were seen once. Only CD45RO-negative cells positively selected for CCR7 counted as naive CD8 cells, so terminally differentiated effector memory CD45RA+ cells were excluded.

Source material: naive CD8+ T cells sorted from blood. The rearrangement links TRBV7-9 to TRBJ2-1; D is uncertain. The receptor comes from a woman younger than 45 in good health. The CDR3 region is CASSFSPSDEQFF. Written as DNA, the CDR3 is TGTGCCAGCAGCTTTTCACCTTCCGATGAGCAGTTCTTC. The entire variable domain, with the rest obtained from reference TRBV7-9 and TRBJ2-1, is as follows: DTGVSQNPRHKITKRGQNVTFRCDPISEHNRLYWYRQTLGQGPEFLTYFQNEAQLEKSRLLSDRFSAERPKGSFSTLEIQRTEQGDSAMYLCASSFSPSDEQFFGPGTRLTVL.